This paragraph reports one T cell receptor (beta chain). As yet, its antigen is unknown. Newly diagnosed, the hyperthyroidism patients had under 2 months' duration and were aged 18 to 65. This sample is drawn from a study of Graves' ophthalmopathy and Graves' hyperthyroidism. Study details: Hyperthyroidism qualified as stable when ophthalmopathy did not develop within 18 months of follow-up.

General observations from the study: Both an approximately 69% sensitivity and an approximately 77% specificity characterized the model's predictions of ophthalmopathy progression. Most thyroid clonotypes expanded beyond 0.001 frequency were also found in blood.

Scientists amplified the TCR beta CDR3 regions from RNA transcripts. An initial RT-PCR round employing HTBI primers preceded a second-round multiplex PCR. TCRdb ran MiXCR on the multiplex PCR reads and lists one entry per CDR3 protein. The table has around 1.1 million distinct CDR3 sequences, 36% seen once; the top ten hold roughly 10%. This clonotype originated in an adult man with Graves' hyperthyroidism. The sample taken for sequencing was peripheral blood or thyroid tissue (not recorded which).

The CDR3 DNA sequence: TGTGCCAGCAGCTTTGGGAATAGCGGGGGGGCCGAAGAGACCCAGTACTTC. Translation: CASSFGNSGGAEETQYF. The V call is TRBV5-5, the J call TRBJ2-5; 11 nucleotides match TRBD2. The V gene end was trimmed by 2 bases and the J gene end by 3 bases; junction bases not matched to a gene: 9. The V gene's germline CDR1 is SGHKS and CDR2 YYEKEE (reference sequence). The CDR3 has 17 residues. The entire variable domain, with the rest obtained from reference TRBV5-5 and TRBJ2-5, is as follows: DAGVTQSPTHLIKTRGQQVTLRCSPISGHKSVSWYQQVLGQGPQFIFQYYEKEERGRGNFPDRFSARQFPNYSSELNVNALLLGDSALYLCASSFGNSGGAEETQYFGPGTRLLVL.